This is a list of T cell receptor beta chains from one sample in a study of cytomegalovirus exposure and HLA in healthy donors. The table came from immunoSEQ multiplex PCR; TCRdb's copy has only in-frame clones and leaves some out. The sample includes 50,000 to 65,000 clones, 71% seen only once; the top ten take more than 20%. Sequences were obtained from PBMCs. These receptors originate from a man in his fifties in good health and CMV-seropositive. Both conserved end residues are part of each CDR3. The D gene is left open where the match is weak. A row's size may be missing; if present it is once, few, many or a size class.

>TRBV30|TRBJ1-5|NA|NA
TGTGCCTGGAGTAGGGGTCTGGGTGCGTCTCAGCCCCAGCATTTT
CAWSRGLGASQPQHF
>TRBV5-6|TRBJ1-1|few|NA
TGTGCCAGCAGCTGGAGGCAGGGGATGAACACTGAAGCTTTCTTT
CASSWRQGMNTEAFF
>TRBV6-5|TRBJ1-3|NA|NA
TGTGCCAGCAGAGCCCCGGGATCTGGAAACACCATATATTTT
CASRAPGSGNTIYF
>TRBV19|TRBJ2-2|NA|NA
TGTGCCAGTAGTAATAGTCGACAGGCCGGGGAGCTGTTTTTT
CASSNSRQAGELFF
>TRBV9|TRBJ2-7|NA|NA
TGTGCCAGCAGCGTAGGATGGCAGAACTCCTACGAGCAGTACTTC
CASSVGWQNSYEQYF
>TRBV6-4|TRBJ2-2|NA|NA
TGTGCCAGCAGTGCCTCGAGTGGGGGCGTGAGCACCGGGGAGCTGTTTTTT
CASSASSGGVSTGELFF
>TRBV5-6|TRBJ2-5|NA|TRBD2
TGTGCCAGCAGCTTGAGCCTAGCGGGGGAACAGTACTTC
CASSLSLAGEQYF
>TRBV7-6|TRBJ2-7|few|TRBD2
TGTGCCAGCAGCTTAGGGCCTAGCGGGGGTGACGAGCAGTACTTC
CASSLGPSGGDEQYF
>TRBV6-5|TRBJ2-3|NA|NA
TGTGCCAGCAGTGCCGGGCGGGTAGATACGCAGTATTTT
CASSAGRVDTQYF
>TRBV2|TRBJ2-3|NA|NA
TGTGCCAGCAGTGTGGCTCCAGATACGCAGTATTTT
CASSVAPDTQYF
>TRBV5-6|TRBJ2-1|once|NA
TGTGCCAGCAGCCAGGGGGGCAATGAGCAGTTCTTC
CASSQGGNEQFF
>TRBV6-5|TRBJ1-2|NA|NA
TGTGCCAGCAGTTACGCTACGGGACTGAACTATGGCTACACCTTC
CASSYATGLNYGYTF
>TRBV2|TRBJ2-5|NA|TRBD2
TGTGCCAGCAGTGATCGTAGGTTAGCGGGGAGGGAGACCCAGTACTTC
CASSDRRLAGRETQYF
>TRBV15|TRBJ2-5|NA|TRBD2
TGTGCCACCAGCAGCAGGACTAGCGGAAAAGAGACCCAGTACTTC
CATSSRTSGKETQYF
>TRBV28|TRBJ1-5|NA|NA
TGTGCCAGCAGTTTAAGTGGGGGGGCCCAGCATTTT
CASSLSGGAQHF
>TRBV30|TRBJ1-1|few|TRBD1
TGTGCCTGGAAATGGGACAGGGGGAACACTGAAGCTTTCTTT
CAWKWDRGNTEAFF
>TRBV4-1|TRBJ2-2|many|TRBD2
TGCGCCAGCAGCCAAGATCCGGGACTAGCGGGAGGGCTCTCCACCGGGGAGCTGTTTTTT
CASSQDPGLAGGLSTGELFF
>TRBV6-5|TRBJ2-7|NA|NA
TGTGCCAGCAGAGTGACAGGCCCAGCCTACGAGCAGTACTTC
CASRVTGPAYEQYF
>TRBV6-5|TRBJ1-3|NA|NA
TGTGCCAGCAGTTCCAGGGGACAAGTAATCGGAAACACCATATATTTT
CASSSRGQVIGNTIYF
>TRBV7-9|TRBJ2-5|NA|TRBD1
TGTGCCAGCAGACGGGACAGTCAAGAGACCCAGTACTTC
CASRRDSQETQYF
>TRBV4-1|TRBJ1-2|once|NA
TGCGCCAGCAGCCAAGAGGGACACTCCCCAAATAACTATGGCTACACCTTC
CASSQEGHSPNNYGYTF
>TRBV6-5|TRBJ2-2|NA|TRBD2
TGTGCCAGCAGTTCGAGCGGGGGGATTGGTAGGGAGCTGTTTTTT
CASSSSGGIGRELFF
>TRBV27|TRBJ2-2|NA|NA
TGTGCCAGCAGTTTTCAGGAGGGAACGAACACCGGGGAGCTGTTTTTT
CASSFQEGTNTGELFF
>TRBV9|TRBJ2-7|once|NA
TGTGCCAGCAGCGGGCCCGGGACACCCTACGAGCAGTACTTC
CASSGPGTPYEQYF
>TRBV6-5|TRBJ2-7|NA|TRBD1
TGTGCCAGCAGTTACCGAGGGGGCCTCGAGCAGTACTTC
CASSYRGGLEQYF
>TRBV30|TRBJ2-7|NA|TRBD1
TGTGCCTGGGGTAGGGACAGGGGTATTTACGAGCAATACTTC
CAWGRDRGIYEQYF
>TRBV11-3|TRBJ2-7|NA|TRBD2
TGTGCCAGCAGCCGGGAGGCGGGGAGAGCCTACGAGCAGTACTTC
CASSREAGRAYEQYF
>TRBV29-1|TRBJ1-3|NA|NA
TGCAGCGTGGCAGGGTCTGGAAACACCATATATTTT
CSVAGSGNTIYF
>TRBV6-5|TRBJ2-7|NA|TRBD1
TGTGCCAGCAGCTTACAGGGGAAAACGGGCTACGAGCAGTACTTC
CASSLQGKTGYEQYF
>TRBV10-2|TRBJ1-1|few|NA
TGCGCCAGCAGTGAGTCAAGGGGCATGAACACTGAAGCTTTCTTT
CASSESRGMNTEAFF
>TRBV5-8|TRBJ1-4|NA|TRBD1
TGTGCCAGCAGCTCCCGGGGACAGAAAAATGAAAAACTGTTTTTT
CASSSRGQKNEKLFF
>TRBV11-2|TRBJ1-5|NA|NA
TGTGCCAGCAGCGATTTGGCAGGCAATCAGCCCCAGCATTTT
CASSDLAGNQPQHF
>TRBV30|TRBJ1-4|NA|NA
TGTGCCTGGAGCAGGGTTGTGGAAAAACTGTTTTTT
CAWSRVVEKLFF
>TRBV6-5|TRBJ1-2|NA|NA
TGTGCCAGCAGGAACCAGGGTCGGAGACGCTATGGCTACACCTTC
CASRNQGRRRYGYTF
>TRBV29-1|TRBJ1-1|NA|TRBD1
TGCAGCGTTGTAAAACCGGGACAGGGGGCATACACTGAAGCTTTCTTT
CSVVKPGQGAYTEAFF
>TRBV10-3|TRBJ2-7|few|TRBD1
TGTGCCATCACCTCGGACAGGGACAGGTTAAACGAGCAGTACTTC
CAITSDRDRLNEQYF
>TRBV10-3|TRBJ2-5|NA|TRBD1
TGTGCCATCAGTGAGACAGGGGGAGAGACCCAGTACTTC
CAISETGGETQYF
>TRBV11-1|TRBJ2-3|NA|TRBD1
TGTGCCAGCAGCACACAAGGCGGTCAGGGGGCCAGCCAGAGGTATTTT
CASSTQGGQGASQRYF
>TRBV27|TRBJ2-3|NA|TRBD2
TGTGCCAGCTTTCCTGATAGCGGGACAGATACGCAGTATTTT
CASFPDSGTDTQYF
>TRBV19|TRBJ1-3|few|NA
TGTGCCAGTAGTCCGGTGAGGGACACCATATATTTT
CASSPVRDTIYF
>TRBV7-9|TRBJ2-3|few|TRBD2
TGTGCCAGCAGCGGACTAGCGGGAGGAATCGATACGCAGTATTTT
CASSGLAGGIDTQYF
>TRBV2|TRBJ1-5|NA|NA
TGTGCCAGCAGAGCTAGATTTAATAGCAATCAGCCCCAGCATTTT
CASRARFNSNQPQHF
>TRBV4-3|TRBJ1-1|NA|TRBD1
TGCGCCAGCAGCCAAGAAGGGGGCGTAAGGAACACTGAAGCTTTCTTT
CASSQEGGVRNTEAFF
>TRBV19|TRBJ2-1|NA|TRBD1
TGTGCCAGTAGTGGGACAGCTAGTACCTCCTACAATGAGCAGTTCTTC
CASSGTASTSYNEQFF
>TRBV25-1|TRBJ1-2|once|NA
TGTGCCAGCAGTGCCTCGGGGGACGGCTATGGCTACACCTTC
CASSASGDGYGYTF
>TRBV5-4|TRBJ1-4|few|NA
TGTGCCAGCAGCTTGGCCGGGTCAAGGGAAAAACTGTTTTTT
CASSLAGSREKLFF
>TRBV10-3|TRBJ1-2|NA|NA
TGTGCCATCAGTGAGCCGGGGGGGGGCTATGGCTACACCTTC
CAISEPGGGYGYTF
>TRBV27|TRBJ2-6|NA|NA
TGTGCCAGCAGTTTAATCAGGGGGCCGGGGGGCCCTGGGGCCAACGTCCTGACTTTC
CASSLIRGPGGPGANVLTF